The rows below give T cell receptor beta chains drawn from one sample of a study of CXCR3-negative and CXCR3-positive naive CD8 T cells. TCRdb derives one entry per CDR3 protein from the 5' RACE reads, leaving out DNA. The repertoire table contains 100,000 to 150,000 distinct CDR3 sequences. Sequenced input: naive CXCR3- CD8+ T cells from blood. Receptors originate from a human donor in good health. Some clones in this sample may be carry-over from other donors' samples. Both conserved end residues are part of each CDR3.

TRBV11-1	TRBJ2-5	CASSFRLAGFQETQYF
TRBV7-9	TRBJ2-3	CASSPRDRLLIDTQYF
TRBV6-5	TRBJ2-5	CASSYGGGSGETQYF
TRBV20-1	TRBJ1-1	CSARGPGDTEAFF
TRBV15	TRBJ2-3	CATSRPGFTDTQYF
TRBV4-1	TRBJ2-7	CASSQDGQGPYEQYF
TRBV19	TRBJ1-3	CASSIATRGRGNTIYF
TRBV29-1	TRBJ1-2	CSAPAERGGYTF
TRBV12-3/TRBV12-4	TRBJ2-2	CASSQLTGGPTGELFF
TRBV6-2/TRBV6-3	TRBJ2-7	CASSSETGLAVEQYF
TRBV2	TRBJ2-1	CASSSVGENWNEQFF
TRBV20-1	TRBJ1-2	CSARDWGQRSF
TRBV13	TRBJ2-1	CASSLGRATNEQFF
TRBV6-2/TRBV6-3	TRBJ2-7	CASSQRTSGPLEQYF
TRBV4-3	TRBJ2-7	CASSPVGLAYEQYF